The 29 T cell receptor beta chains reported below all come from one sample, sequenced in a study of CD8 T cells in Susac syndrome. Random hexamers primed reverse transcription of roughly 0.5 to 1 ug RNA. TCRdb passed the immunoSEQ multiplex PCR reads through MiXCR, listing each CDR3 protein once. The sample holds about 110,000 distinct CDR3 sequences, approximately 96% seen once. Sequenced: CD4+ T cells from PBMCs. These receptors originate from a human donor in good health.

This rearrangement joins TRBV5-1 to TRBJ2-4; D is possibly TRBD1 (5 bases). CDR3 length equals 13 residues. Per germline, CDR1 SGHRS and CDR2 YFSETQ. V was cut by 0 bases and J by 6 bases, with 7 bases left in between. The CDR3 loop reads CASSLAGINIQYF. The CDR3 DNA is TGCGCCAGCAGCTTGGCAGGGATAAACATTCAGTACTTC. Supplemented by reference TRBV5-1 and TRBJ2-4, the full variable domain reads KAGVTQTPRYLIKTRGQQVTLSCSPISGHRSVSWYQQTPGQGLQFLFEYFSETQRNKGNFPGRFSGRQFSNSRSEMNVSTLELGDSALYLCASSLAGINIQYFGAGTRLSVL.

This chain connects TRBV6-2 or TRBV6-3 to TRBJ2-5, with 9 positions matching TRBD2. The V gene end was trimmed by 11 bases and the J gene end by 1 base; junction bases not matched to a gene: 5. This CDR3 has 13 residues. In germline, CDR1 is MNHEY, CDR2 SVGEGT. CDR3 residues: CAGTRGGQETQYF. For the CDR3, the DNA is TGTGCCGGAACGCGGGGGGGCCAAGAGACCCAGTACTTC.

The V call is TRBV5-4, the J call TRBJ2-6; TRBD1 matches at 8 bases. The CDR3 sequence is 19 residues long. In germline, CDR1 is SGHNT, CDR2 YYREEE (reference sequence). The V gene end was trimmed by 1 base and the J gene end by 1 base; junction bases not matched to a gene: 10. In nucleotides, the CDR3 is TGTGCCAGCAGCTTGTCCGTGGACAGGGCTTTTTCTGGGGCCAACGTCCTGACTTTC. Amino acids: CASSLSVDRAFSGANVLTF.

The J gene is TRBJ1-2, the V gene TRBV29-1, with D maybe TRBD1 (5 bases). The germline gives CDR1 SQVTM, CDR2 ANQGSEA. V lost 6 bases to trimming and J lost 6 bases, with 11 bases between them. CDR3 length equals 11 residues. The CDR3 DNA follows: TGCAGCGTCGCTCAGGGCGATGGCTACACCTTC. Residues: CSVAQGDGYTF.

This clonotype has only a few counts. The genes are TRBV12-3 or TRBV12-4 and TRBJ1-1; D gene ambiguous. V was cut by 1 base and J by 1 base, with 1 base left in between. The CDR3 contains 12 residues. CDR3 nucleotides: TGTGCCAGCAGTTTAGGGAACACTGAAGCTTTCTTT. Its protein is CASSLGNTEAFF.

The chain joins TRBV7-6 to TRBJ1-4, with no clear D. Germline V gene lookup returns CDR1 SGHVS and CDR2 FNYEAQ. CDR3 length: 15 residues. The V gene lost 5 bases and the J gene lost 8 bases, with 18 bases spanning the gap. CDR3 loop: CASSPSPLEGEKLFF. CDR3 sequence (DNA): TGTGCCAGCAGCCCTTCCCCACTAGAAGGGGAAAAACTGTTTTTT.

The V and J genes are TRBV28 and TRBJ2-7; D may be TRBD1 or TRBD2 (5 bases each). V lost 4 bases to trimming and J lost 2 bases, with 9 bases between them. The length of the CDR3 is 13 residues. CDR1 is MDHEN, CDR2 SYDVKM, per germline. The CDR3 bases are TGTGCCAGCAGTTCGGGACCGACCTACGAGCAGTACTTC. It specifies CASSSGPTYEQYF. The full variable domain, its missing parts supplied by reference TRBV28 and TRBJ2-7, is DVKVTQSSRYLVKRTGEKVFLECVQDMDHENMFWYRQDPGLGLRLIYFSYDVKMKEKGDIPEGYSVSREKKERFSLILESASTNQTSMYLCASSSGPTYEQYFGPGTRLTVT.

The chain carries TRBV4-3 and TRBJ2-3; possibly TRBD1 or TRBD2 for D (6 bases each). The CDR3 runs 17 residues. Per germline, CDR1 LGHNA and CDR2 YSLEER. V lost 0 bases to trimming and J lost 3 bases, with 16 bases between them. The CDR3 sequence: CASSQDVGGGATDTQYF. The CDR3, as DNA: TGCGCCAGCAGCCAAGATGTTGGGGGCGGGGCAACAGATACGCAGTATTTT.

The rearrangement uses TRBV7-2 and TRBJ2-7; the match to TRBD2 covers 8 bases. The V segment lost 5 bases and the J segment 7 bases; nucleotides outside the gene matches: 10. CDR3 size: 14 residues. In germline, CDR1 is SGHTA, CDR2 FQGNSA. CDR3 amino acids: CASSPGTGTREQYF. CDR3 bases: TGTGCCAGCAGCCCAGGGACTGGGACTAGGGAGCAGTACTTC.

J is TRBJ2-1 and V is TRBV3-1, with 15 nucleotides matching TRBD2. The ends lost 4 bases at V and 13 bases at J; junction bases unmatched: 8. CDR1 and CDR2 (germline): LGHDT, YNNKEL (reference sequence). The CDR3 spans 15 residues. The CDR3 region is CASSPGTSGGNQQFF. In nucleotides, the CDR3 is TGTGCCAGCAGCCCAGGGACTAGCGGGGGGAATCAACAGTTCTTC.

The CDR3 region has the DNA TGCAGCGTTGTCTCGGGGGCCAGGGAGACCCAGTACTTC. Translation gives CSVVSGARETQYF. The V and J genes are TRBV29-1 and TRBJ2-5; either TRBD1 or TRBD2 may supply D (6 bases each). The CDR3 has 13 amino acids. Germline V gene sequence: CDR1 SQVTM, CDR2 ANQGSEA. Trimming took 4 bases from V and 5 from J, leaving 14 bases between them. Supplemented by reference TRBV29-1 and TRBJ2-5, the full variable domain reads SAVISQKPSRDICQRGTSLTIQCQVDSQVTMMFWYRQQPGQSLTLIATANQGSEATYESGFVIDKFPISRPNLTFSTLTVSNMSPEDSSIYLCSVVSGARETQYFGPGTRLLVL.

The gene calls are TRBV28 and TRBJ2-4; 9 bases are a match to TRBD2. Germline CDR1 is MDHEN and CDR2 is SYDVKM. The CDR3 spans 17 residues. V lost 4 bases and J lost 1; bases outside the gene matches: 8. The CDR3 loop reads CASSSPGLASAKNIQYF. The CDR3 nucleotides are TGTGCCAGCAGTTCCCCGGGACTAGCCTCTGCCAAAAACATTCAGTACTTC.

The chain is built from TRBV19 and TRBJ1-2; 7 nucleotides line up with TRBD1. CDR3 length: 15 residues. After removal of 4 bases from V and 2 bases from J, the junction contained 7 bases not matched to a gene. The V gene's germline CDR1 is LNHDA and CDR2 SQIVND (reference sequence). CDR3 DNA: TGTGCCAGTAGTACCCAGGGACAGCTAAACTATGGCTACACCTTC. Encoded protein: CASSTQGQLNYGYTF. Drawing the rest from reference TRBV19 and TRBJ1-2, the complete variable domain is DGGITQSPKYLFRKEGQNVTLSCEQNLNHDAMYWYRQDPGQGLRLIYYSQIVNDFQKGDIAEGYSVSREKKESFPLTVTSAQKNPTAFYLCASSTQGQLNYGYTFGSGTRLTVV.

The chain combines TRBV5-6 with TRBJ1-1; maybe TRBD1 (5 bases). The germline V and J ends were trimmed by 3 bases and 2 bases, with 14 bases remaining between them. This CDR3 comprises 15 residues. Germline CDR1 SGHDT, CDR2 YYEEEE. The chain's CDR3 is CASSSPDSFNTEAFF. The CDR3 DNA sequence: TGTGCCAGCAGCTCTCCCGACAGCTTTAACACTGAAGCTTTCTTT.

The chain combines TRBV29-1 with TRBJ2-1, with TRBD1 as a possible D gene (7 bases). The CDR3 has 13 amino acids. Germline lookup yields CDR1 SQVTM and CDR2 ANQGSEA. Trimming left V 6 bases short and J 3 bases short, with 12 bases between. The CDR3 DNA reads as TGCAGCGTCGCGGGACAGTTCTACAATGAGCAGTTCTTC. Residues: CSVAGQFYNEQFF.

The genes are TRBV29-1 and TRBJ2-5; D gene unclear. Between the trimmed V and J ends, which lost 8 bases and 4 bases, there was a span of 11 bases. CDR1 is SQVTM and CDR2 is ANQGSEA in the germline V gene. CDR3 length equals 11 residues. Here the CDR3 reads CSTRPGETQYF. In nucleotides, the CDR3 is TGCAGCACCCGGCCCGGAGAGACCCAGTACTTC.

The chain is built from TRBV29-1 and TRBJ2-2, with 14 bases aligning to TRBD2. Germline V gene data show CDR1 as SQVTM and CDR2 as ANQGSEA. The CDR3 loop spans 17 amino acids. V shed 4 bases and J 2 bases; nucleotides not matched to a gene: 6. CDR3 coding DNA: TGCAGCGTTGTCGTGGGGACTAGCGGGGGCAACACCGGGGAGCTGTTTTTT. This encodes CSVVVGTSGGNTGELFF.

This clonotype showed up just once. This chain joins TRBV5-1 and TRBJ2-3; the match to TRBD2 covers 11 bases. Germline CDR1 SGHRS, CDR2 YFSETQ. This CDR3 has 17 residues. V dropped 1 base and J dropped 1; count of bases not matched to a gene: 5. Here the CDR3 reads CASSLMGTSGRTDTQYF. CDR3 nucleotides: TGCGCCAGCAGCTTGATGGGGACTAGCGGACGCACAGATACGCAGTATTTT.

V usage is TRBV30 and J usage is TRBJ1-1; D unresolved. Germline CDR1 GTSNPN, CDR2 SVGIG (reference sequence). Trimming took 3 bases from V and 0 from J, leaving 8 bases between them. The CDR3 runs 13 residues. The CDR3 is CAWRSIMNTEAFF. CDR3 nucleotide sequence: TGTGCCTGGAGAAGTATCATGAACACTGAAGCTTTCTTT.

This clonotype was seen a single time. The chain links TRBV2 to TRBJ1-3; unclear D gene. V lost 5 bases and J lost 0, with 11 bases in between. This CDR3 is 15 amino acids long. Germline V gene sequence: CDR1 SNHLY, CDR2 FYNNEI. The CDR3 loop reads CASSPTANSGNTIYF. DNA for the CDR3: TGTGCCAGCAGTCCAACAGCGAACTCTGGAAACACCATATATTTT.

J is TRBJ1-4 and V is TRBV12-3 or TRBV12-4, with 8 positions matching TRBD1. The CDR3 has 15 amino acids. V lost 3 bases and J lost 0; bases outside the gene matches: 0. The CDR3 region is CASSLTGATNEKLFF. The CDR3 region has the DNA TGTGCCAGCAGTTTGACAGGGGCAACTAATGAAAAACTGTTTTTT.

The chain carries TRBV4-3 and TRBJ2-7; 8 bases align to TRBD2. The CDR3 contains 16 residues. Germline CDR1 reads LGHNA; CDR2 reads YSLEER. V lost 1 base to trimming and J lost 8 bases; unmatched junction nucleotides: 13. The CDR3 DNA reads TGCGCCAGCAGCCAAGGAACGGCGCGGGAGGCCGTCAAGCAGTACTTC. It specifies CASSQGTAREAVKQYF.

The V and J genes are TRBV25-1 and TRBJ2-1, with a possible D match to TRBD2 (6 bases). CDR3 length: 12 residues. Germline V gives CDR1 MGHDK, CDR2 SYGVNS. V dropped 4 bases and J dropped 9 bases, with 10 bases sitting between them. The CDR3 loop is CASSGREVEQFF. As DNA, the CDR3 is TGTGCCAGCAGTGGGAGGGAGGTTGAGCAGTTCTTC. The full variable domain, rest sourced from reference TRBV25-1 and TRBJ2-1, is EADIYQTPRYLVIGTGKKITLECSQTMGHDKMYWYQQDPGMELHLIHYSYGVNSTEKGDLSSESTVSRIRTEHFPLTLESARPSHTSQYLCASSGREVEQFFGPGTRLTVL.

The gene calls are TRBV28 and TRBJ1-5, with D perhaps matching TRBD1 (5 bases). V was trimmed by 0 bases and J by 1 base, leaving 10 bases between them. Germline CDR1 and CDR2: MDHEN and SYDVKM. The CDR3 is 16 residues long. The CDR3 nucleotides are TGTGCCAGCAGTTTATGGGGAAGGGGAAGCAATCAGCCCCAGCATTTT. Amino acids: CASSLWGRGSNQPQHF.

This chain joins TRBV12-3 or TRBV12-4 and TRBJ2-7; tentatively, D is TRBD2 (5 bases). The V and J ends lost 5 bases and 7 bases respectively, with 9 bases between them. This CDR3 has 11 residues. Here the CDR3 reads CASSIGREQYF. The CDR3 coding sequence is TGTGCCAGCAGTATAGGGAGAGAGCAGTACTTC.

The chain employs TRBV5-1 and TRBJ1-4; D ambiguous. V was cut by 4 bases and J by 11 bases, with 15 bases left in between. The CDR3 contains 13 residues. The germline gives CDR1 SGHRS, CDR2 YFSETQ. This chain's CDR3 is CASSSDGAGKLFF. CDR3 bases: TGCGCCAGCAGCAGCGACGGCGCCGGGAAACTGTTTTTT.

The chain joins TRBV12-3 or TRBV12-4 to TRBJ1-2; 9 bases are shared with TRBD1. CDR3 length: 14 residues. The V segment lost 5 bases and the J segment 6 bases; nucleotides outside the gene matches: 7. The CDR3 region has the DNA TGTGCCAGCAGTCAGGGGACAGGGAGAAATGGCTACACCTTC. Encoded protein: CASSQGTGRNGYTF.

V gene TRBV6-5 combines with J gene TRBJ2-1; possibly TRBD2 for D (6 bases). This CDR3 comprises 15 residues. Germline CDR1 reads MNHEY; CDR2 reads SVGAGI. V dropped 5 bases and J dropped 0 bases, with 11 bases sitting between them. For the CDR3, the DNA is TGTGCCAGCAGTACCGGGACTCGCTCCTACAATGAGCAGTTCTTC. This codes for CASSTGTRSYNEQFF.

The rearrangement joins TRBV14 to TRBJ2-5; TRBD2 is a possible D gene (5 bases). Trimming stripped 1 base from V and 5 bases from J, with 11 bases between. Germline CDR1 SGHDN, CDR2 FVKESK. CDR3 length equals 14 residues. The chain's CDR3 is CASSQGGARETQYF. The DNA for the CDR3 is TGTGCCAGCAGCCAAGGGGGAGCTCGCGAGACCCAGTACTTC.